This T cell receptor beta chain was captured by sequencing in a study of T-cell memory formation after mild COVID-19. TCRalpha and TCRbeta libraries used 5'RACE with constant-segment primers and UMIs. Via MiXCR, TCRdb re-called the 5' RACE reads, giving one row per CDR3 protein. The sample lists 450,000 to 650,000 distinct CDR3 sequences, around 17% occurring once. Between the trimmed V and J ends, which lost 4 bases and 1 base, there was a span of 8 bases. CDR1 is SGHRS, CDR2 YFSETQ, per germline. The CDR3 extends over 13 amino acids. This clonotype appeared many times. This TCR came from an adult woman who had mild COVID-19 (a few samples of this study predate the infection). Cell type and time point are not known. V is TRBV5-1 and J is TRBJ1-1; no clear D gene. Sequenced sample: PBMCs or a T cell subset sorted from them (not recorded which). CDR3 in amino acids: CASSPPWNTEAFF. The CDR3 DNA is TGCGCCAGCAGCCCCCCGTGGAACACTGAAGCTTTCTTT.